This T cell receptor beta chain came from a study of beta chain features in type 1 diabetes. Study-wide results and caveats: A moderate, significant TCRB CDR3 shortening appeared in type 1 diabetes across four CD4+ subsets. Although PCR might favor shorter templates, it would do so equally in patients and controls.

The isolated RNA, all of it, was reverse transcribed, so expressed TCRB transcripts were what got sequenced. Repertoires were generated with immunoSEQ multiplex PCR, while TCRdb's copy carries only in-frame clones and drops some. The sample lists around 70,000 clones, approximately 50% occurring once. By way of CD45RO/CCR7/CD25/CD127/CD95/CD27, the CD4+ regulatory, stem cell-like memory, central memory and naive cells were sorted. All of the sorted populations showed purity greater than 95%. Germline trimming cut 7 bases from V and 3 bases from J; bases unmatched to any gene: 15. Germline V lookup: CDR1 SGDLS, CDR2 YYNGEE. CDR3 length equals 17 residues. Notes on this clone: Its specificity is unknown.

The chain couples TRBV9 to TRBJ2-3, with 9 bases fitting TRBD1. The sample taken for sequencing was central memory CD4+ T cells from blood. The clonotype was recovered from a man aged 25 to 40 with type 1 diabetes. CDR3 in amino acids: CASGQGQGLWSTDTQYF. The CDR3 nucleotides read TGTGCCAGCGGCCAGGGACAGGGCCTCTGGTCGACAGATACGCAGTATTTT.